The T cell receptor (beta chain) under discussion was sequenced for a study of Graves' ophthalmopathy and Graves' hyperthyroidism. The authors amplified TCR beta CDR3 regions, and they did so from RNA transcripts for repertoire sequencing. HTBI primers primed a first-round RT-PCR, and a second-round multiplex PCR followed. MiXCR, applied by TCRdb to the multiplex PCR reads, yields one record per CDR3 protein. The table shows about 550,000 distinct CDR3 sequences, with approximately 37% occurring only once. Newly diagnosed, the hyperthyroidism patients had under 2 months' duration and were aged 18 to 65. Reliance was placed on clinical symptoms, serum thyroxine, TRAb, thyroid ultrasound and orbital computed tomography for diagnosis. The ends lost 9 bases at V and 2 bases at J; junction bases unmatched: 15. From germline, CDR1 is SEHNR and CDR2 FQNEAQ (reference sequence). The CDR3 extends over 16 amino acids.

This chain joins TRBV7-9 and TRBJ2-5; TRBD2 matches at 7 bases. Material: peripheral blood or thyroid tissue (not recorded which). The source is an adult man with Graves' hyperthyroidism. The CDR3 DNA follows: TGTGCCAGTAGCCCCGGGGAGCGGGGCGGTCAAGAGACCCAGTACTTC. It codes for CASSPGERGGQETQYF. The complete variable domain, with remaining parts taken from reference TRBV7-9 and TRBJ2-5, reads DTGVSQNPRHKITKRGQNVTFRCDPISEHNRLYWYRQTLGQGPEFLTYFQNEAQLEKSRLLSDRFSAERPKGSFSTLEIQRTEQGDSAMYLCASSPGERGGQETQYFGPGTRLLVL.